The TCR beta chain under discussion was sequenced for a study of control samples from healthy donors and cancer patients. Assay used: immunoSEQ multiplex PCR; TCRdb lists only in-frame clones, some missing. The data contain roughly 120,000 clones, 91% of them singletons. The sequence came from a woman younger than 30 in good health. Sequences were obtained from blood.

The CDR3 nucleotides read TGTGCCAGCACACTCGGAATTCTAGCGGGAGGGCCACGTGAGCAGTTCTTC. Translating gives CASTLGILAGGPREQFF. This chain links TRBV28 with TRBJ2-1, with 12 nucleotides matching TRBD2. There are 17 residues in the CDR3. The J segment lost 9 bases and the V segment lost 7 bases, leaving 16 bases of the junction unmatched. Germline CDR1 and CDR2: MDHEN and SYDVKM.